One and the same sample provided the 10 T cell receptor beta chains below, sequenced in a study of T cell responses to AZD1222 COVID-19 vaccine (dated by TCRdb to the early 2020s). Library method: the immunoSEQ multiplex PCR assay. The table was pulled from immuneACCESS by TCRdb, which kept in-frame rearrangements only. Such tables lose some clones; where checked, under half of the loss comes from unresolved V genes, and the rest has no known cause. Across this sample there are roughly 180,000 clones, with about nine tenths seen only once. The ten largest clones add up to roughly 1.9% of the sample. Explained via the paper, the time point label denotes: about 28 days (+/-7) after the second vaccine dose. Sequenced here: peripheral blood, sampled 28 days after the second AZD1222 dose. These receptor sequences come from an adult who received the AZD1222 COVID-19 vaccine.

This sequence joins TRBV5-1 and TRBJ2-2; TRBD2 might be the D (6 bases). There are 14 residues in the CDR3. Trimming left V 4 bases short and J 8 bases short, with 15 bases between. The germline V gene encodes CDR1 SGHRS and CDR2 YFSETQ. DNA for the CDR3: TGCGCCAGCAGCCCAGAGCGGGTTCAGGGGGAGCTGTTTTTT. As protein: CASSPERVQGELFF.

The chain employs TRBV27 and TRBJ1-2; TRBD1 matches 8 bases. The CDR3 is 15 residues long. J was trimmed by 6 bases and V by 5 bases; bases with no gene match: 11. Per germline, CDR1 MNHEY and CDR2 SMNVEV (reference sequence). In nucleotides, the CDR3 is TGTGCCAGCAGTCCTTTAGGACAGGGAGGGGATGGCTACACCTTC. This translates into CASSPLGQGGDGYTF.

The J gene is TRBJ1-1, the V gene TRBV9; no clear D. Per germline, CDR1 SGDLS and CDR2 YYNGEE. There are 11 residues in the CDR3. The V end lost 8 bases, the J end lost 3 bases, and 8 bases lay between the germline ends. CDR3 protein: CASASDTEAFF. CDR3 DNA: TGTGCCAGTGCGTCTGACACTGAAGCTTTCTTT.

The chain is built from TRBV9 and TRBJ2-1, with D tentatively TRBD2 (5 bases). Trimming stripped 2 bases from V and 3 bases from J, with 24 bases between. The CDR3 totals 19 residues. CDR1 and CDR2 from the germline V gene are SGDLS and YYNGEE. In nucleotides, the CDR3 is TGTGCCAGCAGCGTCTCGACCCCTACTCCGCCGGGGATCTACAATGAGCAGTTCTTC. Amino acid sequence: CASSVSTPTPPGIYNEQFF.

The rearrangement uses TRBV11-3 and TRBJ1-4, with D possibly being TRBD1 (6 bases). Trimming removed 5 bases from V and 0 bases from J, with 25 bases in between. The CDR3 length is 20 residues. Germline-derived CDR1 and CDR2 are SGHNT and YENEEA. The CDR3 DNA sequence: TGTGCCAGCAGCCCCAGGACAGAATCCGGTCCAGTCGCAACTAATGAAAAACTGTTTTTT. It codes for CASSPRTESGPVATNEKLFF.

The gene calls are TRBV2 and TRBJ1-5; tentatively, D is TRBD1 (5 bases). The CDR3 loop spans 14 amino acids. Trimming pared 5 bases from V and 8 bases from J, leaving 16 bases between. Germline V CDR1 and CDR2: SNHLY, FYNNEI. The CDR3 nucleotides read TGTGCCAGCAGTCACTCAGTCAGGGAAAAGCCCCAGCATTTT. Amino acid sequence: CASSHSVREKPQHF.

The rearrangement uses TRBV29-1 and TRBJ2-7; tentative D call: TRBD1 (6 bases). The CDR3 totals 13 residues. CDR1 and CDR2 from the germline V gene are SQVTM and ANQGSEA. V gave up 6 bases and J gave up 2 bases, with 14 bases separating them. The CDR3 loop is CSVRTTGTYEQYF. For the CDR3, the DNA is TGCAGCGTCAGAACCACAGGGACCTACGAGCAGTACTTC.

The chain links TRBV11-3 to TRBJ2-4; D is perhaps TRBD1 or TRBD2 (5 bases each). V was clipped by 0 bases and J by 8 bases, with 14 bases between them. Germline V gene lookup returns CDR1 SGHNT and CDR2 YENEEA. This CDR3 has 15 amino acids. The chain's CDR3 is CASSLEGDLWYIQYF. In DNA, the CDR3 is TGTGCCAGCAGCTTAGAGGGGGACCTGTGGTACATTCAGTACTTC.

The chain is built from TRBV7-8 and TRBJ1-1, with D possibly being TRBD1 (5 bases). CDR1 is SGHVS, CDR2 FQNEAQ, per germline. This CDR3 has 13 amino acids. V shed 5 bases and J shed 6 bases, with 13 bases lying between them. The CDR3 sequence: CASSTRVGPEAFF. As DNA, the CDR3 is TGTGCCAGCAGCACCAGGGTGGGACCTGAAGCTTTCTTT.

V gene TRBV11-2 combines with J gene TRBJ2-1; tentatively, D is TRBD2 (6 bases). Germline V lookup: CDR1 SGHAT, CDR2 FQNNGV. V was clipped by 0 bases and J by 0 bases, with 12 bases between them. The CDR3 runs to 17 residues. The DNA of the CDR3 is TGTGCCAGCAGCTTAGAGCGGGGCAGGAGCTCCTACAATGAGCAGTTCTTC. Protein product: CASSLERGRSSYNEQFF.